This T cell receptor (beta chain) is drawn from a study of Graves' ophthalmopathy and Graves' hyperthyroidism. Overall study findings and caveats: Most thyroid clonotypes with frequency above 0.001 were detected in blood too.

Amplification of TCR beta CDR3 regions used RNA transcripts. Following a first-round RT-PCR that used HTBI primers, a second-round multiplex PCR was carried out. Using its own MiXCR run on the multiplex PCR reads, TCRdb lists one record per CDR3 protein. The table lists around 340,000 distinct CDR3 sequences, under 20% of them singletons. Ophthalmopathy was moderately-to-severely active, CAS at least 3, NOSPECS at least 4, lasting under 3 months. From fresh peripheral blood, approximately 10 ml in volume, the PBMCs were obtained. This clonotype was seen many times. Its cognate antigen is unknown. In germline, CDR1 is SGHAT, CDR2 FQNNGV. The CDR3 is made up of 18 amino acids. The ends were cut back, 7 bases at V and 1 base at J, with 20 bases in the middle.

The V gene is TRBV11-2, the J gene TRBJ2-6, with D possibly TRBD2 on 7 matching bases. Sequenced material: peripheral blood. This TCR came from an adult man with Graves' ophthalmopathy. The CDR3 protein is CASTKGGEFPSGANVLTF. CDR3 nucleotide sequence: TGTGCCAGCACCAAAGGGGGGGAGTTTCCGTCTGGGGCCAACGTCCTGACTTTC.